The T cell receptor (beta chain) described here comes from a study of CD8 T cells in Susac syndrome. The T cells that were sequenced for TCR beta were CD8+ and CD4+ cells from blood. Germline V gives CDR1 MNHNY, CDR2 SVGAGI (reference sequence). Trimming removed 0 bases from V and 2 bases from J; junction bases left unmatched: 3. CDR3 length: 15 residues. Roughly 0.45 to 1 ug RNA was reverse transcribed with random hexamers. Multiplex PCR with immunoSEQ amplified the TCR beta CDR3 across 54 Vbeta and 13 Jbeta. Via MiXCR, TCRdb re-called the immunoSEQ multiplex PCR reads, giving one row per CDR3 protein. The sample holds 130,000 to 150,000 distinct CDR3 sequences, roughly 95% seen once.

V usage is TRBV6-6 and J usage is TRBJ2-5; TRBD1 matches 7 bases. This sequence was found in a human donor in good health. Sequences were obtained from CD4+ T cells from PBMCs. CDR3 coding DNA: TGTGCCAGCAGTTACTCGGGACAGCTACAAGAGACCCAGTACTTC. It translates to CASSYSGQLQETQYF.